The following is a T cell receptor (beta chain) sequence with its context. This entry is derived from a study of cytomegalovirus exposure and HLA in healthy donors. The repertoire was sequenced with immunoSEQ multiplex PCR; TCRdb's copy has only in-frame clones and lacks some. The data contain around 160,000 clones, roughly 84% of them singletons. The CDR3 consists of 14 residues. CDR1 and CDR2 from the germline V gene are SGDLS and YYNGEE. The junction had 4 bases not matched to a gene; V was cut back by 0 bases and J by 5 bases. The receptor comes from a man younger than 40 in good health and CMV-seropositive. This chain connects TRBV9 to TRBJ1-1, with 7 bases that match TRBD1. The specimen sequenced was PBMCs. CDR3 loop: CASSVVMTGTEAFF. The CDR3 coding sequence is TGTGCCAGCAGCGTAGTTATGACAGGGACTGAAGCTTTCTTT.